This record looks at one TCR beta chain sequence and its context. Its antigen is undetermined. V lost 1 base, J lost 2 bases, and 14 bases lay in between. There are 16 residues in the CDR3. Germline V gives CDR1 SGHRS, CDR2 YFSETQ. Hyperthyroidism, newly diagnosed and lasting under 2 months, affected patients aged 18 to 65. This sample was taken from a study of T cells in Graves' hyperthyroidism and ophthalmopathy. Findings and caveats of the study: Blood also contained most expanded thyroid clonotypes above 0.001.

Amplified TCR beta CDR3 regions came from RNA transcripts. Researchers ran a first-round RT-PCR on the TCR CDR3 using the HTBI primer set. TCRdb independently ran MiXCR on the multiplex PCR reads; one entry per CDR3 protein. The sample gives more than 350,000 distinct CDR3 sequences, 15% of which show up once; approximately 32% is in the top ten. The TCR originated in a woman in her 30s with Graves' hyperthyroidism. V is TRBV5-1 and J is TRBJ2-3, with D tentatively TRBD1 or TRBD2 (6 bases each). Sequencing input: blood. The DNA for the CDR3 is TGCGCCAGCAGCTTGAATGGGGGGCTTGCCACAGATACGCAGTATTTT. It yields the protein CASSLNGGLATDTQYF.